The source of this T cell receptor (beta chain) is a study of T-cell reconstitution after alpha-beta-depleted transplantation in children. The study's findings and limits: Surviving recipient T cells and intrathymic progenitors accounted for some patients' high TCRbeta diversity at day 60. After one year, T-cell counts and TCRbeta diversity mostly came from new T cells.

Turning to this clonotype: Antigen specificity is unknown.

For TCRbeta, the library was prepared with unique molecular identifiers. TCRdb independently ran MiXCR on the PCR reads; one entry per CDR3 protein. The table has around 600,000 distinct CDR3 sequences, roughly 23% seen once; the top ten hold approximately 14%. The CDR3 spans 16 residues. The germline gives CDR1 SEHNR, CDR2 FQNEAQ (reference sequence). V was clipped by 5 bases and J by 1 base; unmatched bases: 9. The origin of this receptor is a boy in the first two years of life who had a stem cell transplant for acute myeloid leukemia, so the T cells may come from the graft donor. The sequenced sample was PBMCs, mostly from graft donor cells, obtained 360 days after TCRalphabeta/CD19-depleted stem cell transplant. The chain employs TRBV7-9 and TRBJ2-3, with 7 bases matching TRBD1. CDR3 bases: TGTGCCAGCAGCCTTGGGACAGTCCGGGGCACAGATACGCAGTATTTT. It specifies CASSLGTVRGTDTQYF.